What follows describes a single TCR beta chain. RNA extraction and reverse transcription yielded cDNA as sequencing template. Clones were read by immunoSEQ multiplex PCR, and TCRdb kept only the in-frame ones, dropping some. The sample has under 200,000 clones, approximately 62% seen once. Described treatment: oral pan-JAK inhibitor, 5-10 mg twice daily. This specimen belongs to a study of CD8+ T cells in alopecia areata. The CDR3 has 15 residues. V lost 2 bases and J 7 bases, leaving 15 bases between the germline ends. Per the germline V gene, CDR1 is SNHLY and CDR2 is FYNNEI. The chain carries TRBV2 and TRBJ1-5; D perhaps matches TRBD1 (5 bases). The material sequenced was CD4+ T cells sorted from blood, taken at week 24, from a patient treated with tofacitinib. The sequence was collected from a human donor with alopecia areata. CDR3 amino acids: CASSERQGREQPQHF. In nucleotides, the CDR3 is TGTGCCAGCAGTGAAAGGCAGGGACGGGAACAGCCCCAGCATTTT. Full variable domain (outside the CDR3, taken from reference TRBV2 and TRBJ1-5): EPEVTQTPSHQVTQMGQEVILRCVPISNHLYFYWYRQILGQKVEFLVSFYNNEISEKSEIFDDQFSVERPDGSNFTLKIRSTKLEDSAMYFCASSERQGREQPQHFGDGTRLSIL.